Presented here are 26 T cell receptor beta chains from one specimen sequenced in a study of blood T cell repertoires in COVID-19. The protocol was immunoSEQ multiplex PCR, while the TCRdb copy is restricted to in-frame clones and leaves out a portion. This table holds some 200,000 clones, around 85% found once. The source material was peripheral blood. These receptors all come from a woman older than 75 with acute or convalescent COVID-19.

The CDR3 DNA reads TGTGCCAGCAGGCGGGATAGCAATCAGCCCCAGCATTTT. It codes for CASRRDSNQPQHF. The chain combines TRBV28 with TRBJ1-5; no clear D gene. The CDR3 runs to 13 residues. The ends were cut back, 6 bases at V and 0 bases at J, with 6 bases in the middle. The germline V gene encodes CDR1 MDHEN and CDR2 SYDVKM.

The J gene is TRBJ1-1, the V gene TRBV27, with D hard to call. V lost 5 bases and J lost 3, with 10 bases in between. CDR1 and CDR2 (germline): MNHEY, SMNVEV (reference sequence). The CDR3 is 13 residues long. CDR3 protein: CASSLREDTEAFF. The DNA of the CDR3 is TGTGCCAGCAGTCTCCGGGAGGACACTGAAGCTTTCTTT.

This clone counts as medium-sized. The chain carries TRBV6-4 and TRBJ1-1, with D perhaps TRBD1 (6 bases). This CDR3 has 15 residues. V was trimmed by 0 bases and J by 5 bases, leaving 13 bases between them. CDR1 and CDR2 from the germline V gene are MRHNA and SNTAGT. CDR3 nucleotide sequence: TGTGCCAGCAGTGACTCGGGGGCCCCTGGGACTGAAGCTTTCTTT. Its translation: CASSDSGAPGTEAFF.

The rearrangement uses TRBV5-5 and TRBJ1-5; 7 nucleotides line up with TRBD1. V was pared by 3 bases and J by 2 bases, with 2 bases of the junction left unmatched. The CDR3 length is 14 residues. In germline, CDR1 is SGHKS, CDR2 YYEKEE (reference sequence). The DNA for the CDR3 is TGTGCCAGCAGCTCTACAGGGGGCAATCAGCCCCAGCATTTT. Amino acids: CASSSTGGNQPQHF. Together with reference TRBV5-5 and TRBJ1-5, the CDR3 gives the full variable domain: DAGVTQSPTHLIKTRGQQVTLRCSPISGHKSVSWYQQVLGQGPQFIFQYYEKEERGRGNFPDRFSARQFPNYSSELNVNALLLGDSALYLCASSSTGGNQPQHFGDGTRLSIL.

As regards this clone: A read error may produce the germline difference seen at one junction end. The CDR3 sequence: CASSLNGDSNTGELFF. In DNA form, the CDR3 reads TGCGCCAGCAGCCTAAACGGGGATTCGAATACCGGGGAGCTGTTTTTT. The chain carries TRBV5-1 and TRBJ2-2; D is perhaps TRBD2 (5 bases). The germline V gene encodes CDR1 SGHRS and CDR2 YFSETQ. This CDR3 is built from 16 residues.

V and J are TRBV4-1 and TRBJ2-5, with 7 bases fitting TRBD2. The CDR3 loop spans 14 amino acids. V was pared by 1 base and J by 3 bases, with 2 bases of the junction left unmatched. The V gene's germline CDR1 is MGHRA and CDR2 YSYEKL. The DNA for the CDR3 is TGCGCCAGCAGCCAAGGGCTAGCGGAAGAGACCCAGTACTTC. As protein: CASSQGLAEETQYF.

The J gene is TRBJ2-7, the V gene TRBV7-8, with D perhaps matching TRBD1 (5 bases). The germline gives CDR1 SGHVS, CDR2 FQNEAQ. The V gene lost 1 base and the J gene lost 0 bases, with 13 bases spanning the gap. CDR3 length: 16 residues. As DNA, the CDR3 is TGTGCCAGCAGCTTAGGGGCAGGGTTCTTCTCCTACGAGCAGTACTTC. It is translated as CASSLGAGFFSYEQYF.

V usage is TRBV6-5 and J usage is TRBJ2-7, with 7 bases aligning to TRBD1. Trimming removed 6 bases from V and 5 bases from J; junction bases left unmatched: 7. Looked up from germline, CDR1 is MNHEY and CDR2 is SVGAGI. This CDR3 spans 13 amino acids. The CDR3 nucleotides are TGTGCCAGCAGGAGGACAGGAGCGAACGAGCAGTACTTC. This translates into CASRRTGANEQYF.

The V and J genes are TRBV11-2 and TRBJ2-1; D gene unclear. Trimming took 1 base from V and 4 from J, leaving 5 bases between them. The CDR3 is 13 residues long. The V gene's germline CDR1 is SGHAT and CDR2 FQNNGV. The CDR3 sequence is CASSLGLYNEQFF. CDR3 nucleotide sequence: TGTGCCAGCAGCTTAGGGCTGTACAATGAGCAGTTCTTC. The full variable domain, rest sourced from reference TRBV11-2 and TRBJ2-1, is EAGVAQSPRYKIIEKRQSVAFWCNPISGHATLYWYQQILGQGPKLLIQFQNNGVVDDSQLPKDRFSAERLKGVDSTLKIQPAKLEDSAVYLCASSLGLYNEQFFGPGTRLTVL.

The chain joins TRBV24-1 to TRBJ1-4; D remains unclear. This CDR3 contains 13 residues. CDR1 and CDR2 from the germline V gene are KGHDR and SFDVKD. The CDR3 region is CYAQPGSREKLFF. The DNA of the CDR3 is TGTTACGCCCAGCCCGGGAGTCGTGAAAAACTGTTTTTT.

The V and J genes are TRBV7-2 and TRBJ2-5; D possibly corresponds to TRBD1 (6 bases). CDR3 length: 14 residues. Germline assignment: CDR1 SGHTA and CDR2 FQGNSA. The V end lost 5 bases, the J end lost 0 bases, and 10 bases lay between the germline ends. CDR3 in amino acids: CASSTDRYQETQYF. The DNA of the CDR3 is TGTGCCAGCAGCACCGACAGGTACCAAGAGACCCAGTACTTC.

The CDR3 here is CASSLGYRYNEQFF. The CDR3 region has the DNA TGCGCCAGCAGCTTGGGTTATCGCTACAATGAGCAGTTCTTC. The gene calls are TRBV5-1 and TRBJ2-1; D is ambiguous. The CDR3 extends over 14 amino acids. Trimming stripped 0 bases from V and 3 bases from J, with 7 bases between. Germline assignment: CDR1 SGHRS and CDR2 YFSETQ. Full variable domain (outside the CDR3, taken from reference TRBV5-1 and TRBJ2-1): KAGVTQTPRYLIKTRGQQVTLSCSPISGHRSVSWYQQTPGQGLQFLFEYFSETQRNKGNFPGRFSGRQFSNSRSEMNVSTLELGDSALYLCASSLGYRYNEQFFGPGTRLTVL.

This clone was seen a single time. This chain connects TRBV5-1 to TRBJ2-1; 7 bases match TRBD2. The V gene end was trimmed by 0 bases and the J gene end by 7 bases; junction bases not matched to a gene: 1. Germline V gene sequence: CDR1 SGHRS, CDR2 YFSETQ. The CDR3 is 13 amino acids. The DNA for the CDR3 is TGCGCCAGCAGCTTGGGGACTAGTAATGAGCAGTTCTTC. Protein sequence: CASSLGTSNEQFF.

The chain uses TRBV13 and TRBJ1-2, with D perhaps matching TRBD1 (6 bases). The CDR3 sequence is 15 residues long. Trimming took off 5 bases at V and 3 bases at J, with 16 bases between the two ends. From germline, CDR1 is PRHDT and CDR2 FYEKMQ (reference sequence). The DNA of the CDR3 is TGTGCCAGCAGCCTGAGGAACAGGGAGTACTATGGCTACACCTTC. This encodes CASSLRNREYYGYTF.

The rearrangement links TRBV7-2 to TRBJ2-5, with a weak D call TRBD1 (6 bases). Germline V gene data show CDR1 as SGHTA and CDR2 as FQGNSA. Between the trimmed V and J ends, which lost 5 bases and 1 base, there was a span of 11 bases. There are 14 residues in the CDR3. CDR3 DNA sequence: TGTGCCAGCAGCGGAACAGGGTTCCAAGAGACCCAGTACTTC. It yields the protein CASSGTGFQETQYF.

The chain has TRBV5-3 and TRBJ1-1; D call uncertain. TRBV5-3 has ORF status, its function being uncertain. The length of the CDR3 is 16 residues. The V gene lost 3 bases and the J gene lost 0 bases, with 15 bases spanning the gap. The CDR3 region is CARSSPAQAMNTEAFF. The CDR3 DNA follows: TGTGCCAGAAGCTCCCCCGCACAAGCGATGAACACTGAAGCTTTCTTT.

The J gene is TRBJ2-5, the V gene TRBV6-2 or TRBV6-3, with 13 bases aligning to TRBD2. The CDR3 runs to 13 residues. CDR1 and CDR2 from the germline V gene are MNHEY and SVGEGT. Germline trimming cut 0 bases from V and 14 bases from J; bases unmatched to any gene: 3. The CDR3 nucleotides read TGTGCCAGCAGTTACTCGGGACTAGCGGGGAGTTACTTC. Protein product: CASSYSGLAGSYF.

A single count supports this clone. The gene calls are TRBV6-2 or TRBV6-3 and TRBJ1-5; weak D call: TRBD1 (5 bases). Germline assignment: CDR1 MNHEY and CDR2 SVGEGT. The CDR3 is 12 residues long. V gave up 2 bases and J gave up 12 bases, with 11 bases separating them. CDR3 sequence: CASSYQGRGQHF. The CDR3 coding sequence is TGTGCCAGCAGTTACCAGGGAAGGGGCCAGCATTTT.

The V and J genes are TRBV6-1 and TRBJ1-2; 10 bases match TRBD1. Looked up from germline, CDR1 is MNHNS and CDR2 is SASEGT. This CDR3 region has 16 residues. J was trimmed by 4 bases and V by 2 bases; bases with no gene match: 7. This chain's CDR3 is CASSETGDRGFYGYTF. For the CDR3, the DNA is TGTGCCAGCAGTGAAACAGGGGACAGGGGCTTCTATGGCTACACCTTC.

This sequence joins TRBV18 and TRBJ1-3; D is undetermined. CDR1 and CDR2 from the germline V gene are KGHSH and LQKENI. V was clipped by 0 bases and J by 1 base, with 7 bases between them. This CDR3 region has 15 residues. For the CDR3, the DNA is TGTGCCAGCTCACCACCGAACACATCTGGAAACACCATATATTTT. Its protein product is CASSPPNTSGNTIYF.

The chain recombines TRBV5-4 with TRBJ1-2; 7 nucleotides align to TRBD1. Germline CDR1 reads SGHNT; CDR2 reads YYREEE (reference sequence). The trim removed 3 bases at V and 4 bases at J, leaving 6 bases unmatched. The CDR3 has 14 residues. The CDR3 loop reads CASSSWTGFYGYTF. CDR3 bases: TGTGCCAGCAGCTCCTGGACAGGATTCTATGGCTACACCTTC.

The chain couples TRBV5-4 to TRBJ2-7, with TRBD2 matching over 8 bases. The CDR3 spans 16 residues. The germline V gene encodes CDR1 SGHNT and CDR2 YYREEE (reference sequence). Trimming took 1 base from V and 7 from J; bases not matched to a gene: 13. The CDR3: CASSLNSAGVAREQYF. The CDR3 nucleotides read TGTGCCAGCAGCTTGAATTCAGCGGGAGTTGCTAGGGAGCAGTACTTC.

The chain has TRBV12-5 and TRBJ1-2; D ambiguous. The CDR3 loop spans 14 amino acids. V was clipped by 1 base and J by 7 bases, with 13 bases between them. CDR1 and CDR2 from the germline V gene are LGHNT and FRNRAP. The CDR3 bases are TGTGCTAGTGGTTTGGCGAACCTACGGGTTGGCTACACCTTC. Translating gives CASGLANLRVGYTF.

J is TRBJ2-7 and V is TRBV29-1, with TRBD2 identical over 9 bases. CDR3 length: 17 amino acids. V was pared by 4 bases and J by 1 base, with 14 bases of the junction left unmatched. Germline-derived CDR1 and CDR2 are SQVTM and ANQGSEA. The CDR3 nucleotides are TGCAGCGTTGCCTTAAGCGGGGGACTAGCCGGGTCCTACGAGCAGTACTTC. Protein: CSVALSGGLAGSYEQYF.

V and J are TRBV5-1 and TRBJ2-2; maybe TRBD1 (6 bases). CDR3 length: 14 amino acids. Germline V gives CDR1 SGHRS, CDR2 YFSETQ. Between the trimmed V and J ends, which lost 4 bases and 3 bases, there was a span of 10 bases. Written as DNA, the CDR3 is TGCGCCAGCAGCACCGGACAGTACACCGGGGAGCTGTTTTTT. It codes for CASSTGQYTGELFF.

The rearrangement links TRBV19 to TRBJ1-4, with TRBD1 identical over 9 bases. The CDR3 length is 18 residues. Losses at the gene ends were 4 bases for V and 1 base for J; bases not matched to a gene: 10. CDR1 is LNHDA, CDR2 SQIVND, per germline (reference sequence). CDR3 sequence: CASSTHRGPDETNEKLFF. The CDR3 DNA reads as TGTGCCAGTAGTACGCACAGGGGGCCAGACGAAACTAATGAAAAACTGTTTTTT.